This TCR beta chain was profiled in a study of T cells in Graves' hyperthyroidism and ophthalmopathy. Study as a whole: Before any treatment, at initial diagnosis, peripheral blood was collected.

Template material for amplifying TCR beta CDR3 regions consisted of RNA transcripts. First-round RT-PCR targeting the TCR CDR3 was performed with the HTBI primer set. From the multiplex PCR reads, TCRdb called clonotypes with MiXCR, one entry per CDR3 protein. The table shows about 300,000 distinct CDR3 sequences, with more than 10% occurring only once. Recently diagnosed hyperthyroidism of less than 2 months' duration affected patients aged 18 to 65. Exclusion of a patient resulted from uncontrolled infection, other autoimmune disease, pregnancy or lactation. Blood from later-ophthalmopathy patients was taken at first hyperthyroidism diagnosis. V shed 4 bases and J 4 bases; nucleotides not matched to a gene: 12. CDR1 is SEHNR, CDR2 FQNEAQ, per germline (reference sequence). CDR3 length: 17 residues.

The TCR was taken from a woman aged 25 to 39 with Graves' hyperthyroidism that later progressed to Graves' ophthalmopathy. Sequenced: blood. The chain recombines TRBV7-9 with TRBJ2-5, with 10 nucleotides matching TRBD1. DNA for the CDR3: TGTGCCAGCAGCTCATACCGGGACAGGGGTGTACTAGAGACCCAGTACTTC. The encoded protein is CASSSYRDRGVLETQYF.